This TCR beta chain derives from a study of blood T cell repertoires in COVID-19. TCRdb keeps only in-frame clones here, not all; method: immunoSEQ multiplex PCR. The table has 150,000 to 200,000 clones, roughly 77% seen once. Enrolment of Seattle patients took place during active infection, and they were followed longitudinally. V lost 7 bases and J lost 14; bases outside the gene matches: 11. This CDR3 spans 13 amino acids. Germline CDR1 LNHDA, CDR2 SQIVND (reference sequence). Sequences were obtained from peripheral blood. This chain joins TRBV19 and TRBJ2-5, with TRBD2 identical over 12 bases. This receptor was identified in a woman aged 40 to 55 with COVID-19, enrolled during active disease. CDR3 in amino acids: CASTPSGTSGPYF. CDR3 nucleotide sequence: TGTGCCAGTACCCCTTCCGGGACTAGCGGGCCCTACTTC.